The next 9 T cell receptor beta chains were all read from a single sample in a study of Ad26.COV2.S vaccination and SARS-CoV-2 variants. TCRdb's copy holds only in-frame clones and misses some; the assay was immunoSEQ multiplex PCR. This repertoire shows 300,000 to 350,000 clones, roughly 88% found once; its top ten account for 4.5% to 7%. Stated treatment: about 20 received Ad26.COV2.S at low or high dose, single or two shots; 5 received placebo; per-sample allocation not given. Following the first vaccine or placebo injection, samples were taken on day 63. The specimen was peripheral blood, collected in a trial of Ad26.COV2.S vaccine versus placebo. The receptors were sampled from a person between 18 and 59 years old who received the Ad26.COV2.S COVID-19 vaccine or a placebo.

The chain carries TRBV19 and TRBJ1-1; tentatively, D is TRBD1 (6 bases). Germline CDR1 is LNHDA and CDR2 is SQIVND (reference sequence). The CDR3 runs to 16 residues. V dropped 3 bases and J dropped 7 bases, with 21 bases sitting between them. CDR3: CASSMNPYRELVEAFF. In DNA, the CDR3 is TGTGCCAGTAGTATGAACCCGTACAGGGAATTGGTTGAAGCTTTCTTT.

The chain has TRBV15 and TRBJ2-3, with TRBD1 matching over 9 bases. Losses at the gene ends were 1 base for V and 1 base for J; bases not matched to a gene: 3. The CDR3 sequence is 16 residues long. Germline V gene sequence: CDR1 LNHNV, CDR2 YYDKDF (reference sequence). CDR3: CATSRGTGVGTDTQYF. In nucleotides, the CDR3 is TGTGCCACCAGCAGAGGGACAGGGGTGGGCACAGATACGCAGTATTTT. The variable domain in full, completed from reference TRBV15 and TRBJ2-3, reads DAMVIQNPRYQVTQFGKPVTLSCSQTLNHNVMYWYQQKSSQAPKLLFHYYDKDFNNEADTPDNFQSRRPNTSFCFLDIRSPGLGDTAMYLCATSRGTGVGTDTQYFGPGTRLTVL.

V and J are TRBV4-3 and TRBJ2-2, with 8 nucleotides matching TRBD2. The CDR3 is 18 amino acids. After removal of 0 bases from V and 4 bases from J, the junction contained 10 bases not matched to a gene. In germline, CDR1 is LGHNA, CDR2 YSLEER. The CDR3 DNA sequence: TGCGCCAGCAGCCAAGAGACCGGGGGGGGCCTGGGCACCGGGGAGCTGTTTTTT. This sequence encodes CASSQETGGGLGTGELFF.

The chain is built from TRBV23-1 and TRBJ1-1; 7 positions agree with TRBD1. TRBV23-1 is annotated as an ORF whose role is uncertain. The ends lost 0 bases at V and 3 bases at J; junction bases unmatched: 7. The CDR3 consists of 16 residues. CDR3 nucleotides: TGCGCCAGCAGTCAATCACCCGGCCAGGGGGACACTGAAGCTTTCTTT. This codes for CASSQSPGQGDTEAFF.

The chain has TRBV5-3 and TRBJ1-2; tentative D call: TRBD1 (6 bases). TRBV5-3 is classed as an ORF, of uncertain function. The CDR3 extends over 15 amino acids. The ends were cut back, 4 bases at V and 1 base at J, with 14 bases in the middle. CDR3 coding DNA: TGTGCCAGAAGCATCTGGACAGACAGTAACTATGGCTACACCTTC. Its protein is CARSIWTDSNYGYTF.

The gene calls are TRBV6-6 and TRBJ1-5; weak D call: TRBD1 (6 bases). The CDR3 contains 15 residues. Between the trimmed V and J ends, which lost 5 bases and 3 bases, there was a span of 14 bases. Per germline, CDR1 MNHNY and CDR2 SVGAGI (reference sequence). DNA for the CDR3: TGTGCCAGCAGTGTGCAGGGGAGCAACAATCAGCCCCAGCATTTT. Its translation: CASSVQGSNNQPQHF.

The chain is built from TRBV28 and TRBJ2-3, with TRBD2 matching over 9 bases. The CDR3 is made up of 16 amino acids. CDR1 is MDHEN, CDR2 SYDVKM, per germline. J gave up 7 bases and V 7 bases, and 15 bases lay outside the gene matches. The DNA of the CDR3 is TGTGCCAGCAAGCTAATGACTAGCGGACAAGTTAATACGCAGTATTTT. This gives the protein CASKLMTSGQVNTQYF.

In DNA form, the CDR3 reads TGTGCCTGGAAGGAAGCGGGAGGCGCAAGATACACAGATACGCAGTATTTT. It encodes CAWKEAGGARYTDTQYF. V usage is TRBV30 and J usage is TRBJ2-3; 9 bases line up with TRBD2. CDR1 GTSNPN and CDR2 SVGIG come from the germline V gene (reference sequence). The CDR3 sequence is 17 residues long. V was pared by 4 bases and J by 2 bases, with 13 bases of the junction left unmatched.

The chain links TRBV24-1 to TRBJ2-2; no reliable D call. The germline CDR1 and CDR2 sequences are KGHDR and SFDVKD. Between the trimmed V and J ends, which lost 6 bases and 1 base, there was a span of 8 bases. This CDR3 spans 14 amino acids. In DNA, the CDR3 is TGTGCCACCAGTAACGGGCTGAACACCGGGGAGCTGTTTTTT. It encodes CATSNGLNTGELFF.